This is a list of T cell receptor beta chains from one sample in a study of blood T cell repertoires in COVID-19. Produced via immunoSEQ multiplex PCR; TCRdb's table is partial and in-frame only. The repertoire includes 250,000 to 400,000 clones, about nine tenths of them detected once, and 2.6% sits in the top ten. The sequenced material came from PBMCs or T cells enriched from blood (not recorded which). These TCRs come from a man aged 55 to 70 who had recovered from COVID-19. CDR3s include the opening cysteine and the closing phenylalanine or tryptophan.

TRBV10-3	TRBJ2-1	CASRTGTSGGAFNEQFF
TRBV2	TRBJ2-2	CASSADRVSTGELFF
TRBV7-9	TRBJ1-2	CASSFPQDSFGYTF
TRBV10-3	TRBJ1-1	CAISSSGNTEAFF
TRBV11-3	TRBJ1-1	CASSSRDRVNTEAFF
TRBV6-2/TRBV6-3	TRBJ1-2	CASSLADNRIYGYTF
TRBV7-9	TRBJ2-7	CASSLGEGYEQYF
TRBV19	TRBJ1-1	CASNNGQKNTEAFF
TRBV13	TRBJ2-2	CASSPRTSGKYTGELFF
TRBV7-6	TRBJ2-7	CASSPQGQGRTYEQYF
TRBV2	TRBJ2-7	CASSGVQGFDEQYF
TRBV25-1	TRBJ2-1	CASSAPPGTSDGEQFF
TRBV6-4	TRBJ2-1	CASSEGGAGDYEQFF
TRBV7-2	TRBJ1-6	CASRAWPRDSYNSPLHF
TRBV5-8	TRBJ2-1	CASSLDPRGAGNNEQFF
TRBV5-5	TRBJ1-5	CASSLGGSDRKLSNQPQHF
TRBV6-5	TRBJ2-1	CASRGTLGYNEQFF
TRBV5-1	TRBJ2-7	CASGRDNSYEQYF
TRBV5-1	TRBJ1-6	CASSLAGHSPLHF
TRBV6-5	TRBJ2-7	CASTTGTGASYEQYF
TRBV3-1/TRBV3-2	TRBJ1-5	CASSQDGAGVSGQPQHF
TRBV3-1/TRBV3-2	TRBJ2-1	CASSQDLPSEYNEQFF
TRBV5-1	TRBJ2-1	CASSLDLAEYNEQFF
TRBV19	TRBJ2-1	CASSTRLAGYNEQFF
TRBV11-3	TRBJ2-1	CASSTVRLASYNEQFF
TRBV18	TRBJ2-3	CASSRRLAGTDTQYF
TRBV18	TRBJ1-6	CASSSGQDSPLHF
TRBV18	TRBJ1-4	CASGGTGQWNEKLFF
TRBV19	TRBJ1-1	CASSTTQGKNTEAFF
TRBV5-1	TRBJ2-2	CASSLFSRGTNTGELFF
TRBV5-1	TRBJ2-6	CASSSPTGPLTYESGANVLTF
TRBV7-5	TRBJ2-5	CAAGARLIQETQYF
TRBV27	TRBJ2-3	CASRDASGGKDTQYF
TRBV15	TRBJ1-2	CATSKDRNYGYTF
TRBV19	TRBJ1-5	CASSIDLWQGSNQPQHF
TRBV11-3	TRBJ2-2	CASSLRDTGELFF
TRBV5-4	TRBJ2-2	CASSLGQSNTGELFF
TRBV27	TRBJ1-1	CASSLAGNTEAFF
TRBV4-1	TRBJ2-1	CASSRQVAGVEKNEQFF
TRBV4-2	TRBJ1-2	CASSQGTGPNLYTF
TRBV5-1	TRBJ2-2	CASSLTLAASNTGELFF
TRBV9	TRBJ1-2	CASSVAWGQGSGYTF
TRBV3-1/TRBV3-2	TRBJ2-1	CASSQDRLALSYNEQFF
TRBV5-1	TRBJ2-3	CASKLRTDTQYF
TRBV7-2	TRBJ2-7	CASAPSGSYEQYF